The rows below give T cell receptor beta chains drawn from one sample of a study of CD8+ T cells in alopecia areata. Method: immunoSEQ multiplex PCR; TCRdb's copy keeps in-frame clones and lacks some. The profile shows 210,000 or so clones, approximately 72% of them singletons. The specimen was CD4+ T cells sorted from blood, collected between weeks 43 and 45, from a patient treated with tofacitinib. Every receptor here comes from a human donor with alopecia areata. CDR3s include the opening cysteine and the closing phenylalanine or tryptophan. The D gene is left open where the match is weak. Clone sizes are given selectively: once, few, many, or a class where the clone is expanded.

clone_size | d_call | j_call | v_call | cdr3_aa | cdr3_nt
NA | TRBD1 | TRBJ1-6 | TRBV9 | CASSVVSGGGSPLHF | TGTGCCAGCAGCGTAGTGTCAGGGGGAGGCTCACCCCTCCACTTT
once | NA | TRBJ1-2 | TRBV4-3 | CASSQNLIGPAGYTF | TGCGCCAGCAGCCAAAATTTAATTGGTCCAGCAGGCTACACCTTC
NA | TRBD2 | TRBJ2-5 | TRBV2 | CASRPGLALRETQYF | TGTGCCAGCAGGCCGGGACTAGCTTTGAGGGAGACCCAGTACTTC
NA | NA | TRBJ2-3 | TRBV12-5 | CASEGLTDTQYF | TGTGCTAGTGAGGGGCTCACAGATACGCAGTATTTT
NA | NA | TRBJ1-1 | TRBV6-5 | CASSTPGSGTEAFF | TGTGCCAGCAGTACCCCAGGGTCAGGGACTGAAGCTTTCTTT
NA | TRBD1 | TRBJ1-2 | TRBV5-1 | CASSSRQGANYGYTF | TGCGCCAGCAGCTCCAGACAGGGCGCTAACTATGGCTACACCTTC
NA | NA | TRBJ1-5 | TRBV5-6 | CASSLVGAGQPQHF | TGTGCCAGCAGCTTGGTTGGGGCTGGTCAGCCCCAGCATTTT
few | NA | TRBJ2-1 | TRBV29-1 | CSVDKFGVGTYNEQFF | TGCAGCGTTGATAAGTTTGGGGTAGGGACCTACAATGAGCAGTTCTTC
NA | NA | TRBJ1-1 | TRBV2 | CASSETGREAFF | TGTGCCAGCAGTGAAACAGGGCGTGAAGCTTTCTTT
NA | NA | TRBJ2-7 | TRBV7-2 | CASSLADLGYEQYF | TGTGCCAGCAGCTTAGCGGACCTCGGGTACGAGCAGTACTTC
NA | NA | TRBJ2-3 | TRBV29-1 | CSVSFAMGDTQYF | TGCAGCGTTTCGTTTGCGATGGGGGATACGCAGTATTTT
few | TRBD1 | TRBJ2-3 | TRBV29-1 | CSVKGAVTDTQYF | TGCAGCGTTAAGGGGGCGGTCACAGATACGCAGTATTTT